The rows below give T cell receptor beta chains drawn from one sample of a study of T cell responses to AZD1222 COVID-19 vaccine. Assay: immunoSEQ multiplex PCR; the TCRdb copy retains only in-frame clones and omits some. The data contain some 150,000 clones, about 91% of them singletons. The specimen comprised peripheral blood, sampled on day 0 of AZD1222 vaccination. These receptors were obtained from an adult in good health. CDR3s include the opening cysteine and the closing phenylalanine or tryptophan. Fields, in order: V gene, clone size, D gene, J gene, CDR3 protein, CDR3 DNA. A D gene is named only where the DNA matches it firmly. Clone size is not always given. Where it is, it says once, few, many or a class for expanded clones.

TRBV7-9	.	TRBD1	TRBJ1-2	CASSPGTGLYGYTF	TGTGCCAGCAGCCCCGGGACAGGGTTGTATGGCTACACCTTC
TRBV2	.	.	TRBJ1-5	CASSPRARLGNQPQHF	TGTGCCAGCAGCCCCAGGGCCCGTCTCGGCAATCAGCCCCAGCATTTT
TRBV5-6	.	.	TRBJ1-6	CASSLAGSSYNSPLHF	TGTGCCAGCAGCTTGGCCGGAAGCTCCTATAATTCACCCCTCCACTTT
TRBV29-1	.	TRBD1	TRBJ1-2	CSVLEGQHPRGYTF	TGCAGCGTACTAGAGGGACAGCACCCCAGGGGCTACACCTTC
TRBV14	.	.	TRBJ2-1	CASSQEWGVYNEQFF	TGTGCCAGCAGCCAAGAATGGGGGGTATACAATGAGCAGTTCTTC
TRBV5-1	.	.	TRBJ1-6	CASSQQGNSPLHF	TGCGCCAGCAGCCAGCAAGGGAATTCACCCCTCCACTTT
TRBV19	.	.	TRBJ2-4	CASSIDFGLAKNIQYF	TGTGCCAGTAGTATAGATTTTGGCCTAGCCAAAAACATTCAGTACTTC
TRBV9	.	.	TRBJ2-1	CASSVGENEQFF	TGTGCCAGCAGCGTAGGAGAAAATGAGCAGTTCTTC
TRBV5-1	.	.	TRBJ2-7	CASSLLGVADHSYEQYF	TGCGCCAGCAGCTTGCTCGGCGTAGCGGATCACTCCTACGAGCAGTACTTC
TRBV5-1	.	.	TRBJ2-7	CASSLEISYEQYF	TGCGCCAGCAGCTTGGAGATCTCCTACGAGCAGTACTTC
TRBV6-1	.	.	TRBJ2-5	CASSESAGRGMETQYF	TGTGCCAGCAGTGAATCGGCAGGGAGGGGGATGGAGACCCAGTACTTC
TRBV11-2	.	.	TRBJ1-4	CASSPGGLVTNEKLFF	TGTGCCAGCAGCCCCGGAGGGTTGGTAACTAATGAAAAACTGTTTTTT
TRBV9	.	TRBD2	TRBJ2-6	CASSATSGSKISSGANVLTF	TGTGCCAGCAGCGCGACTAGCGGGAGTAAAATTAGCTCTGGGGCCAACGTCCTGACTTTC
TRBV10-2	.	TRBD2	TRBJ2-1	CASSEGRLADDNEQFF	TGCGCCAGCAGTGAAGGTCGTCTAGCGGACGACAATGAGCAGTTCTTC
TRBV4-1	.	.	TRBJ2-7	CASSQETRRSYEQYF	TGCGCCAGCAGCCAAGAGACTCGACGCTCCTACGAGCAGTACTTC
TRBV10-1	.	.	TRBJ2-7	CARPGPSHEQYF	TGCGCCAGACCGGGACCCTCCCACGAGCAGTACTTC
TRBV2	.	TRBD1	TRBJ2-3	CASSAGQGASDTQYF	TGTGCCAGCAGTGCGGGTCAGGGGGCAAGTGATACGCAGTATTTT
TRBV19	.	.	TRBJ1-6	CASTFRDNSGSPLHF	TGTGCCAGTACATTCCGGGACAACAGCGGTTCACCCCTCCACTTT
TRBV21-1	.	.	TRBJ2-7	CASTKGLAWEFYEQYF	TGTGCCAGCACCAAGGGGTTGGCTTGGGAGTTCTACGAGCAGTACTTC
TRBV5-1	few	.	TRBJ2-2	CASSLRGSGTGELFF	TGCGCCAGCAGCTTGCGAGGTTCAGGTACCGGGGAGCTGTTTTTT
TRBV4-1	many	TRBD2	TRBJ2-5	CASSHPGLAGGPNQETQYF	TGCGCCAGCAGCCACCCCGGACTAGCGGGGGGGCCAAATCAAGAGACCCAGTACTTC
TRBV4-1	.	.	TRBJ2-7	CASSQALGFYEQYF	TGCGCCAGCAGCCAAGCTTTGGGGTTCTACGAGCAGTACTTC
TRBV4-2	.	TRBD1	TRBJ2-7	CASSQAAGTGDYEQYF	TGTGCCAGCAGCCAAGCCGCCGGGACAGGGGACTACGAGCAGTACTTC
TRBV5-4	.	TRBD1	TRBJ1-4	CASSSRTGNEKLFF	TGTGCCAGCAGCTCGCGGACAGGGAATGAAAAACTGTTTTTT
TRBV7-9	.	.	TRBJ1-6	CASSAQGRYNSPLHF	TGTGCCAGCAGCGCACAGGGACGCTATAATTCACCCCTCCACTTT
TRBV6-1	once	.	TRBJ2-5	CASSEVWETQYF	TGTGCCAGCAGTGAAGTATGGGAGACCCAGTACTTC
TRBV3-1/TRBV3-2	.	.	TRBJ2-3	CASSRGTIETDTQYF	TGTGCCAGCAGCCGGGGGACCATCGAAACAGATACGCAGTATTTT
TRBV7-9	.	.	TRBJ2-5	CASSLGSRDRKETQYF	TGTGCCAGCAGCTTAGGCAGCCGGGACCGCAAAGAGACCCAGTACTTC
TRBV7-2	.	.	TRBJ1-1	CASSYVGANTEAFF	TGTGCCAGCAGCTACGTCGGGGCGAACACTGAAGCTTTCTTT
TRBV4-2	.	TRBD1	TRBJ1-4	CASSLLPGQGEKLFF	TGTGCCAGCAGCCTATTACCGGGACAGGGTGAAAAACTGTTTTTT
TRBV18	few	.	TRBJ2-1	CASSALYNEQFF	TGTGCCAGCTCAGCGCTTTACAATGAGCAGTTCTTC
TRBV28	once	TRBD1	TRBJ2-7	CASKLTGSYEQYF	TGTGCCAGCAAACTGACAGGGAGCTACGAGCAGTACTTC
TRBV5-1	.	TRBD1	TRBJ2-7	CASSINRDRAYEQYF	TGCGCCAGCAGCATAAACCGGGACAGAGCCTACGAGCAGTACTTC
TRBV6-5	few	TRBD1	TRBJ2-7	CASSPGTGFSEQYF	TGTGCCAGCAGTCCCGGGACAGGGTTCTCCGAGCAGTACTTC
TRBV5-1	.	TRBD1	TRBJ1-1	CASSLAVTGDRTEAFF	TGCGCCAGCAGCTTGGCGGTGACAGGGGATCGCACTGAAGCTTTCTTT
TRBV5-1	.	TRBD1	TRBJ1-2	CASSRDSNYGYTF	TGCGCCAGCAGCAGGGACAGTAACTATGGCTACACCTTC
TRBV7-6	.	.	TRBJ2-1	CASSLDITYNEQFF	TGTGCCAGCAGCTTAGATATTACCTACAATGAGCAGTTCTTC
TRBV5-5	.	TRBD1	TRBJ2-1	CASSFGTGLFNEQFF	TGTGCCAGCAGCTTCGGGACAGGGCTTTTCAATGAGCAGTTCTTC
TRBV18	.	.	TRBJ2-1	CASSPPRAGGVSYNEQFF	TGTGCCAGCTCACCACCGAGAGCAGGAGGGGTCTCCTACAATGAGCAGTTCTTC
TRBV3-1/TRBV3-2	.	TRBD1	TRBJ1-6	CASSHLGQANSPLHF	TGTGCCAGCAGCCACCTTGGACAGGCGAATTCACCCCTCCACTTT
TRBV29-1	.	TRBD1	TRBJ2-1	CSLRDRGYNEQFF	TGCAGCCTCCGGGACAGGGGCTACAATGAGCAGTTCTTC
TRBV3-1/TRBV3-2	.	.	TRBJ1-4	CASRQPPLEKLFF	TGTGCCAGCAGACAACCCCCGTTGGAAAAACTGTTTTTT
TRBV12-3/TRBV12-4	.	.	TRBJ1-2	CASSFGYGGYTF	TGTGCCAGCAGTTTTGGTTATGGTGGCTACACCTTC
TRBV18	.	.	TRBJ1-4	CASSPRRYKGDENEKLFF	TGTGCCAGCTCACCACGGCGTTATAAAGGAGACGAGAATGAAAAACTGTTTTTT
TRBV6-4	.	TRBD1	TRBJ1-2	CASSAGQGNYGYTF	TGTGCCAGCAGTGCAGGACAGGGGAACTATGGCTACACCTTC